A single sample gave rise to the 7 T cell receptor beta chains below, sequenced in a study of blood T cell repertoires in COVID-19. Some clones are missing from TCRdb's copy, which holds only in-frame ones; the method was immunoSEQ multiplex PCR. In the table there are some 200,000 clones, about 90% of which are singletons. The sample comprised PBMCs or T cells enriched from blood (not recorded which). The receptors shown here come from a woman in her thirties who had recovered from COVID-19.

The V gene is TRBV5-4, the J gene TRBJ2-7, with 10 bases aligning to TRBD2. This CDR3 has 16 residues. Germline trimming cut 4 bases from V and 3 bases from J; bases unmatched to any gene: 10. Looked up from germline, CDR1 is SGHNT and CDR2 is YYREEE (reference sequence). For the CDR3, the DNA is TGTGCCAGCAGCCAAAACATGGCTAGCGGGAGCTACGAGCAGTACTTC. Residues: CASSQNMASGSYEQYF.

V is TRBV18 and J is TRBJ1-4, with 7 bases lining up with TRBD1. The CDR3 is 15 residues long. The germline gives CDR1 KGHSH, CDR2 LQKENI. V trimming: 6 bases; J trimming: 6 bases; junction bases outside the gene matches: 10. The CDR3 here is CASSQDREGYEKLFF. The CDR3 DNA reads TGTGCCAGCTCGCAAGACAGGGAAGGATATGAAAAACTGTTTTTT.

The CDR3: CASSLTRGGDTEAFF. The CDR3 DNA is TGTGCCAGCAGCTTAACGCGCGGAGGGGACACTGAAGCTTTCTTT. The chain has TRBV7-3 and TRBJ1-1; maybe TRBD1 (5 bases). There are 15 residues in the CDR3. Germline values: CDR1 SGHTA, CDR2 FQGTGA. V was pared by 0 bases and J by 3 bases, with 11 bases between.

The CDR3, as DNA: TGTGCCAGTTCGAGCGAGAGCGACAGGGGTATTAATTCACCCCTCCACTTT. Its translation: CASSSESDRGINSPLHF. V and J are TRBV19 and TRBJ1-6; 8 nucleotides agree with TRBD1. J lost 6 bases, V lost 8 bases, and 15 bases had no gene match. CDR3 length: 17 amino acids. Germline V lookup: CDR1 LNHDA, CDR2 SQIVND (reference sequence). Combining the CDR3 with reference TRBV19 and TRBJ1-6 gives the whole variable domain DGGITQSPKYLFRKEGQNVTLSCEQNLNHDAMYWYRQDPGQGLRLIYYSQIVNDFQKGDIAEGYSVSREKKESFPLTVTSAQKNPTAFYLCASSSESDRGINSPLHFGNGTRLTVT.

CDR3 loop: CASSLGFLGAHTEAFF. The CDR3 DNA sequence: TGCGCCAGCAGCTTGGGGTTTTTGGGGGCGCACACTGAAGCTTTCTTT. V gene TRBV5-1 combines with J gene TRBJ1-1; D may be TRBD1 (6 bases). Per the germline V gene, CDR1 is SGHRS and CDR2 is YFSETQ. The CDR3 is made up of 16 amino acids. V was shortened by 0 bases and J by 3 bases, with 15 bases between the two germline ends.

The gene calls are TRBV6-2 or TRBV6-3 and TRBJ2-5, with TRBD2 matching 15 bases. This CDR3 comprises 16 residues. Germline loops: CDR1 MNHEY, CDR2 SVGEGT. J lost 4 bases, V lost 6 bases, and 6 bases had no gene match. The CDR3 sequence is CASSMGLAGGGETQYF. CDR3 in DNA: TGTGCCAGCAGCATGGGACTAGCGGGAGGAGGAGAGACCCAGTACTTC.

V and J are TRBV12-5 and TRBJ2-3; 9 nucleotides match TRBD2. The junction had 10 bases not matched to a gene; V was cut back by 8 bases and J by 4 bases. The CDR3 has 15 amino acids. Germline V CDR1 and CDR2: LGHNT, FRNRAP. The chain's CDR3 is CASLLGGGASDTQYF. The CDR3 nucleotides are TGTGCTAGTCTATTAGGCGGGGGGGCGTCAGATACGCAGTATTTT.